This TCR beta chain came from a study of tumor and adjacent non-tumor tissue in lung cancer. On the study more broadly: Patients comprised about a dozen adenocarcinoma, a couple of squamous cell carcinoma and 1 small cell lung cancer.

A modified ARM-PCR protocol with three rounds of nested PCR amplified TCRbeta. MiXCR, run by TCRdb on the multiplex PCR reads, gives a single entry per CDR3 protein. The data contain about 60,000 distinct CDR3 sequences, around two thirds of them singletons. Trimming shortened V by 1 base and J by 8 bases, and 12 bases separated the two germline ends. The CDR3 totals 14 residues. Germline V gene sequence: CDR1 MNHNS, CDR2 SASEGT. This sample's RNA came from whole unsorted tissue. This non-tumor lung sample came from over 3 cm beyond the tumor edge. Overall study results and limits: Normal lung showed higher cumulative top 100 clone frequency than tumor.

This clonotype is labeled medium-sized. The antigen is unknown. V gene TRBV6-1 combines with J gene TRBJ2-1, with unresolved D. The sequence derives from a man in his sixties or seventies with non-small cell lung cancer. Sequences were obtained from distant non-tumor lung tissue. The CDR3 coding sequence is TGTGCCAGCAGTGAAGGAGTAGGTGTCCATGAGCAGTTCTTC. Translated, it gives CASSEGVGVHEQFF.